This T cell receptor (beta chain) was retrieved from a study of control samples from healthy donors and cancer patients. The assay was immunoSEQ multiplex PCR, and TCRdb's table has in-frame clones only and misses some. Here the sample spans 95,000 to 100,000 clones, around 89% being singletons. The V and J ends lost 6 bases and 4 bases respectively, with 9 bases between them. This CDR3 region has 12 residues. Germline CDR1 and CDR2: MNHEY and SMNVEV (reference sequence). Sequenced material: blood. This sequence originates from a man aged 25 to 45 in good health. The chain carries TRBV27 and TRBJ1-1, with D perhaps TRBD1 (5 bases). The CDR3 nucleotides are TGTGCCAGCAGCTCGGGGGTCACTGAAGCTTTCTTT. Translating gives CASSSGVTEAFF.